This TCR beta chain was recorded in a study of CD8 T cells in ankylosing spondylitis (dated by TCRdb to the late 2010s). For the wider study: To find TCR variants linked to disease, the study profiled T cell receptor beta repertoires in ankylosing spondylitis patients and healthy donors. The full study cohort was made up of 25 to 30 ankylosing spondylitis patients and about a hundred healthy donors. Peripheral blood was sampled, and synovial fluid was additionally collected from ankylosing spondylitis patients.

A few counts support this clonotype. Its antigen has not been determined. One base away there is no much larger clone; base qualities are not given. Sequencing was performed on an Illumina HiSeq 2500. Quantitative 5'-RACE with molecular barcodes was used to prepare TCR beta libraries. As for the original processing: To identify disease-linked TCR variants, a new computational method was used, one built on a probabilistic model of VDJ rearrangement. Through fastp at Q25 and MiXCR, TCRdb rebuilt clones from the public reads, retaining in-frame beta chains. One record per CDR3 amino acid sequence lists the most common genes and DNA. Clone size and V and J calls follow TCRdb, not the original study. Present in this sample are hundreds of thousands of distinct CDR3 sequences, about 11% of which were seen just once. Jointly, the top ten make up approximately 0.51% of the sample. What the work shows at the level of the full study, not this receptor alone: Some motif variants had previously been reported in the synovial fluid and blood of reactive arthritis patients, which suggests shared mechanisms of disease initiation. Blood from ankylosing spondylitis patients appeared to be characterized by a TCR beta motif made up of several highly homologous amino acid variants. The disease-linked clones were reported as significantly enriched in matched synovial fluid samples from ankylosing spondylitis patients. The disease-linked clones showed a CD8+ phenotype and occurred at relatively low frequencies in peripheral blood.

The germline V gene supplies CDR1 SGHTA and CDR2 FQGNSA. At the junction V is shortened by 5 bases and J by 3 bases, with 11 bases in between. The CDR3 goes from the cysteine to the phenylalanine over 14 residues. This entry keeps only the CDR3 DNA: 42 bases, framed from base 1. The TCR comes from a male donor with ankylosing spondylitis. The sequencing sample was made of blood, either unsorted or a sorted T cell fraction (not recorded which). This chain joins TRBV7-2 to TRBJ1-5; matching of 6 bases hints at TRBD1 as the D gene. The CDR3 region reads CASSPDSNNQPQHF. The bases read TGTGCCAGCAGCCCGGACAGTAACAATCAGCCCCAGCATTTT. Supplemented by the reference TRBV7-2 and TRBJ1-5 proteins around the CDR3, the complete variable domain is GAGVSQSPSNKVTEKGKDVELRCDPISGHTALYWYRQSLGQGLEFLIYFQGNSAPDKSGLPSDRFSAERTGGSVSTLTIQRTQQEDSAVYLCASSPDSNNQPQHFGDGTRLSIL.